Below, 6 T cell receptor beta chains from the same sample are listed, as sequenced in a study of technical replicates of blood from a few donors. Using immunoSEQ multiplex PCR, the repertoire was profiled, and TCRdb retains in-frame clones only, with some absent. This table holds approximately 79,000 clones, around 94% found once. The sequenced sample consisted of T cells isolated from PBMCs. The source is a human donor in good health.

V is TRBV21-1 and J is TRBJ2-1; whether TRBD2, the table's D call, matches the DNA was not checked. TRBV21-1 is noted as a pseudogene. The CDR3 runs to 16 residues. DNA of the CDR3: TGTGCCAGCAGCAAGGGACGGGAGGGCCTAGACAATGAGCAGTTCTTC. This gives the protein CASSKGREGLDNEQFF.

This chain joins TRBV10-3 and TRBJ1-1; perhaps TRBD1 as D (6 bases). CDR1 is ENHRY, CDR2 SYGVKD, per germline. This CDR3 spans 14 amino acids. Trimming took off 7 bases at V and 2 bases at J, with 14 bases between the two ends. The DNA of the CDR3 is TGTGCCATCACCCGGGACATAGAAAACACTGAAGCTTTCTTT. Residues: CAITRDIENTEAFF.

The V and J genes are TRBV5-6 and TRBJ2-6, with D possibly being TRBD1 (6 bases). V was trimmed by 3 bases and J by 4 bases, leaving 8 bases between them. The length of the CDR3 is 14 residues. Germline-derived CDR1 and CDR2 are SGHDT and YYEEEE. CDR3 coding DNA: TGTGCCAGCAGCTCAGGGGACGGGGCCAACGTCCTGACTTTC. It codes for CASSSGDGANVLTF.

V is TRBV30 and J is TRBJ2-5; 8 bases fit TRBD2. The germline CDR1 and CDR2 sequences are GTSNPN and SVGIG (reference sequence). The CDR3 has 13 amino acids. Losses at the gene ends were 2 bases for V and 5 bases for J; bases not matched to a gene: 4. The CDR3 loop is CAWSPGGVETQYF. The CDR3 coding sequence is TGTGCCTGGAGTCCGGGAGGGGTGGAGACCCAGTACTTC.

As concerns this clone: Other DNA sequences from this sample encode an identical CDR3 as well. The rearrangement uses TRBV7-6 and TRBJ2-7; D not resolved. The CDR3 spans 13 residues. Per germline, CDR1 SGHVS and CDR2 FNYEAQ. V lost 0 bases, J lost 3 bases, and 6 bases lay in between. The CDR3 DNA follows: TGTGCCAGCAGCTTAGCCTCGAGCTACGAGCAGTACTTC. Translation gives CASSLASSYEQYF.

J is TRBJ2-7 and V is TRBV5-4; D may be TRBD2 (5 bases). The V gene's germline CDR1 is SGHNT and CDR2 YYREEE (reference sequence). Trimming took off 6 bases at V and 4 bases at J, with 20 bases between the two ends. The CDR3 totals 15 residues. In DNA form, the CDR3 reads TGTGCCAGCACCTTCGGACTGGAAAACGGGTACGAGCAGTACTTC. Its translation: CASTFGLENGYEQYF.